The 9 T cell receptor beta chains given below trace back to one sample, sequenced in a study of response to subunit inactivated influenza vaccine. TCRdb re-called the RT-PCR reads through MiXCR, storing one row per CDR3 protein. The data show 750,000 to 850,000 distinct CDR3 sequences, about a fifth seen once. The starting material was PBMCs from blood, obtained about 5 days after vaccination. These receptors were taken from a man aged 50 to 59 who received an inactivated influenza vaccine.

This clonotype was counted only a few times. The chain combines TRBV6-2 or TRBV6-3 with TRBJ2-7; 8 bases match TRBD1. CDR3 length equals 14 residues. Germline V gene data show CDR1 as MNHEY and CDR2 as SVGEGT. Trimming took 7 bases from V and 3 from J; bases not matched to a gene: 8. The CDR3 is CASTKGQGRYEQYF. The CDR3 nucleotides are TGTGCCAGCACTAAAGGACAGGGTCGCTACGAGCAGTACTTC.

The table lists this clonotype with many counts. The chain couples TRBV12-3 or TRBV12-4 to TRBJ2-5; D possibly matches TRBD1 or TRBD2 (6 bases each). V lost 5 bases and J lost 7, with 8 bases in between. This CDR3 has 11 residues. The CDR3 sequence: CASSEGGTQYF. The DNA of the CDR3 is TGTGCCAGCAGTGAGGGGGGGACCCAGTACTTC.

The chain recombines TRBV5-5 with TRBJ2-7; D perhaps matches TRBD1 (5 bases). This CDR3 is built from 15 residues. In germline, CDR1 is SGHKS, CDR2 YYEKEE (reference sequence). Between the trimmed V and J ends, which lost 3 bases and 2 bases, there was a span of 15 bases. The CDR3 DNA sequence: TGTGCCAGCAGCTGGCACCAGGACACGACCTACGAGCAGTACTTC. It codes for CASSWHQDTTYEQYF.

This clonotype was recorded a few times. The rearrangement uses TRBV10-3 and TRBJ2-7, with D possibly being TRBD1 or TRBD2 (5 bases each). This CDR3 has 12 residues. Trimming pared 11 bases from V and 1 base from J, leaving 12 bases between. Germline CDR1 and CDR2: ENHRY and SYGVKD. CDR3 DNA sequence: TGTGCCGTCCGGGACCGGTCCTACGAGCAGTACTTC. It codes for CAVRDRSYEQYF.

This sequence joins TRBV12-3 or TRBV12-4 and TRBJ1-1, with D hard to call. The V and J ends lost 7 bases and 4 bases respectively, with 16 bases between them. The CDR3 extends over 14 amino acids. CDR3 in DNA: TGTGCCAGCAAAAATAATTTGGGGTTCACTGAAGCTTTCTTT. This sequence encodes CASKNNLGFTEAFF.

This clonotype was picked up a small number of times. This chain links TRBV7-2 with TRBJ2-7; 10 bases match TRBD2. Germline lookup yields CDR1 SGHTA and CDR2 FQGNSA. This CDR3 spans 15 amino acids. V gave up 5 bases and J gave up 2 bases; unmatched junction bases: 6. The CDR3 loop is CASSPSSGRPYEQYF. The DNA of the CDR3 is TGTGCCAGCAGCCCCTCTAGCGGGAGACCCTACGAGCAGTACTTC. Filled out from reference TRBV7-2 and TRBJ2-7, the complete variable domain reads GAGVSQSPSNKVTEKGKDVELRCDPISGHTALYWYRQSLGQGLEFLIYFQGNSAPDKSGLPSDRFSAERTGGSVSTLTIQRTQQEDSAVYLCASSPSSGRPYEQYFGPGTRLTVT.

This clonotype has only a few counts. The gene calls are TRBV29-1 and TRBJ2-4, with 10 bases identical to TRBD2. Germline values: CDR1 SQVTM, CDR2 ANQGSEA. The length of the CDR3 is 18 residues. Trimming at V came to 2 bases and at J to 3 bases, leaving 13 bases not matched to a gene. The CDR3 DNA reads TGCAGCGTTGAAACCCGGGGAAGCGGGAGGGCTGTCAAAAACATTCAGTACTTC. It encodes CSVETRGSGRAVKNIQYF.

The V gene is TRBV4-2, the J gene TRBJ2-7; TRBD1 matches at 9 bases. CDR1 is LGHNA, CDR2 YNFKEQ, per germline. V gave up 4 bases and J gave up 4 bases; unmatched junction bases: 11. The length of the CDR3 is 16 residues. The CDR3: CASSRRDRGFSYEQYF. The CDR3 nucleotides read TGTGCCAGCAGCCGGAGAGACAGGGGGTTCAGTTACGAGCAGTACTTC.

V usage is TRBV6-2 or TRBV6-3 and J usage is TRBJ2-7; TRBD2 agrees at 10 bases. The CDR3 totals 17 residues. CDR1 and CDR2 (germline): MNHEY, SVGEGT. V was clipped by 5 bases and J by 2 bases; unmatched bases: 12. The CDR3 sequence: CASSKPSRAGGTYEQYF. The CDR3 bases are TGTGCCAGCAGTAAACCCTCCCGAGCGGGGGGGACCTACGAGCAGTACTTC.